The entry below describes one TCR beta chain. V shed 9 bases and J shed 2 bases, with 16 bases lying between them. The CDR3 runs to 14 residues. Looked up from germline, CDR1 is KGHDR and CDR2 is SFDVKD. The data belong to a study of blood T cell repertoires in COVID-19. Study details: Some COVID-19 samples were acute and others convalescent; all came from the United States, Italy and Spain. Sources were T cells, B-cell-depleted T cells, or PBMCs; the material itself was cDNA or gDNA.

As handled by the study authors: Amplification of reference gene primers was used by the study to estimate nucleated cell counts. Repertoires were generated with immunoSEQ multiplex PCR, while TCRdb's copy carries only in-frame clones and drops some. V, J and clone size reflect that table, while D and trimming were determined from the DNA. The sample consists of approximately 100,000 clones, around 94% of them appearing once. The gene calls are TRBV24-1 and TRBJ2-7, with D tentatively TRBD2 (6 bases). The receptor comes from a man aged 50-59 years with active COVID-19. The sample consisted of peripheral blood. CDR3 in DNA: TGTGCCACCCTCGGAGGAGGGGCAACCTACGAGCAGTACTTC. Translated: CATLGGGATYEQYF.